The sequence of this TCR beta chain was determined in a study of cytomegalovirus exposure and HLA in healthy donors (dated by TCRdb to the late 2010s). Regarding the complete study: An earlier analysis of a few hundred of the donors reported about 280 Gb of sequence data and 95 million to 130 million unique TCR beta sequences obtained from approximately 180 million T cells. An early release that covered some 630 HLA-typed donors contained around 330 gigabases of sequencing data and tens of millions of unique TCR sequences. Of the approximately 370 genotyped donors, 70% to 90% were placed in the genetic ancestry cluster associated with self-reported Caucasian donors. The study was designed to test whether signatures of past pathogen exposure could be identified by cataloging public T cell receptors. Using immunosequencing, the study profiled T cell repertoires from fewer than 850 subjects and related those repertoires to cytomegalovirus serostatus. Besides the first cohort of approximately 710 subjects, a separate validation cohort made up of roughly 120 different subjects was used. To predict cytomegalovirus infection status, the study combined high-throughput TCR immunosequencing, statistical association of individual TCRs with disease status, and machine learning. A later analysis re-examined previously published TCR beta repertoires from just over 650 donors and added high-resolution HLA genotyping to investigate patterns of TCR occurrence. The later analysis used no new phenotypic data to find candidate immune exposures, relying instead on TCR beta sequences and their occurrence across donors. To decide whether each TCR beta V gene segment behaved as functional or pseudogenic, an earlier analysis of some 570 of the donors relied on high-throughput TCR beta sequencing. Alongside the repertoire data, information on donor age, sex, ethnicity and CMV serostatus was compiled. A later genetic analysis took genome-wide SNP genotypes for 398 of the 666 donors and used that subset as a discovery cohort. All discovery cohort repertoires had been generated on a single sequencing platform. HLA typing included class I and class II loci at four-digit resolution. Typing coverage varied by locus: about 629-640 donors for A, B, C, DRB1 and DQB1; 522 for DQA1; around 610 for DPA1; approximately 470 for DPB1. About five DR-DQ haplotypes were handled as single units for association and clustering, since linkage in the cohort was strong. On average, roughly 250,000 unique TCR beta nucleotide sequences were sequenced per donor among a few hundred genotyped donors of the cohort, with 15% to 20% of those sequences being non-productive.

V trim: 0 bases; J trim: 6 bases; unmatched bases: 5. From a lookup of the germline V gene, CDR1 and CDR2 are SGHRS and YFSETQ. The CDR3 holds 15 amino acids from the cysteine to the phenylalanine. Just CDR3 DNA is preserved here, 45 bases in frame from base 1. The library was produced with the immunoSEQ multiplex PCR assay. For the multiplex PCR, a mixture combining 60 forward primers for TCR Vbeta segments and 13 reverse primers for TCR Jbeta segments was used. Amplification of the CDR3 region of rearranged TCR beta genes was performed with a multiplex PCR assay on genomic DNA. Amplified TCR beta libraries were sequenced as 87-base-pair reads on the Illumina HiSeq System. Regarding the original processing steps: Across the roughly 700 repertoires, a later analysis counted 80 million or so unique TCR beta chains, around 11 million of which were shared by at least two donors. To remove PCR and sequencing errors, raw reads were error-corrected and collapsed into unique sequences using a nearest-neighbor algorithm that merged closely related sequences. To assign V, D and J gene segments, CDR3 sequences were aligned to IMGT reference sequences. For a sequence to be retained, a match of at least six nucleotides was required to both a V gene segment and a J gene segment. Rearrangements were classified as productive when the CDR3 lacked stop codons and remained in frame with V and J, and all other rearrangements were classified as non-productive. Following IMGT convention, CDR3 was defined as the stretch from the second conserved V-encoded cysteine to the conserved J-encoded phenylalanine. In an earlier analysis of more than 550 of the donors, sequences lacking an unambiguous match to a single V gene segment were excluded. In an earlier analysis of 500 to 750 of the donors, V segments were called functional above 56.7% productive rearrangements and were called segregating when the between-donor standard deviation exceeded 5%. A statistical classification framework was built to diagnose cytomegalovirus status from the catalog of TCR beta chain sequences. V and J gene assignment, in a later analysis, came from comparing TCR nucleotide sequences with IMGT/GENE-DB human TR gene sequences. In a later analysis, CDR3 sequences and most-parsimonious VDJ recombination scenarios were assigned using the TCRdist pipeline. In a later analysis, each TCR beta chain was defined by its CDR3 amino acid sequence together with its V-gene family, and reads without a unique V-gene family were excluded. A later analysis removed roughly 590 highly shared, low-generation-probability nucleotide sequences to deal with suspected cross-contamination and a sequencing artifact. For each public chain, a later analysis derived a clonal expansion index from normalized ranks of inferred template counts within each repertoire. In a later analysis, generation probabilities were computed using a VDJ recombination model fitted to out-of-frame rearrangements, and the results were checked against IGoR. In a later analysis, hypergeometric tests were used to score TCR-TCR, TCR-HLA and TCR-CMV co-occurrence, with a repertoire-size bias correction applied to TCR pairs. A later analysis estimated false discovery rates by permuting HLA or CMV assignments 20 times. In a later analysis, co-occurring TCRs were grouped using DBSCAN, with TCRdist sequence similarity added in when clustering inside HLA-allele-positive subsets. Co-occurrence clustering excluded repertoires with fewer than 30,000 or more than 120,000 public chains, plus five with anomalous nucleotide sharing. The table comes from immuneACCESS by way of TCRdb, which keeps in-frame sequences with V and J called. Part of the clones is missing from these tables; in studies checked, under half for an unresolved V gene and the rest for unknown reasons. V, J and clone size reflect that table, while D and trimming were determined from the DNA. The sample table lists about 180,000 clones, just under 80% of them with a count of one. The ten largest clones capture 1.9% of the sample.

Overall results and qualifications from the work: Across donors, most TCR sequences were observed very rarely, whereas some public TCRs were present in many individuals. Because some donors lacked HLA typing at each locus, the association tests relied only on the typed subset. Some IMGT-functional V segments, including TRBV6-2 and TRBV6-3, could not be distinguished by the 87-base-pair reads and were therefore excluded. Immune exposure information for the cohort was limited to CMV serostatus. In a later analysis, several top co-occurrence clusters were reported to appear linked to parvovirus B19, influenza, CMV and Epstein-Barr virus. According to a later genetic analysis, donors in an Asian-associated ancestry cluster had fewer N-insertions in productive TCRs than the roughly 700-donor mean. The sequencing pipeline was judged likely to have produced a cluster of highly shared sequence variants as a technical artifact. When HLA alleles, especially DR and DQ, strongly co-occurred, TCR associations were difficult to assign to individual alleles. The study listed 164 TCR beta chains as associated with cytomegalovirus. A later analysis found that HLA-associated TCR beta chains were more clonally expanded and had lower generation probabilities than equally common non-associated chains. A further reported finding was that TCR beta sequences accurately predicted the HLA-A and HLA-B alleles for most subjects in the first cohort. An association between a missense DCLRE1C variant and V-gene and J-gene trimming of TCR beta chains was found in a later genetic analysis and replicated in an independent cohort. In this cohort, only TCR beta chains were sequenced, and detectable features were limited by the absence of alpha or paired-chain data. Broadly in line with IMGT annotations, most TCR beta V segments showed up in productive rearrangements about 87% or about 30% of the time in an earlier analysis of several hundred of the donors. The authors suggested that the approach could potentially be generalized to other disease states and immunological phenotypes. Specific HLA alleles were associated with more than 15,000 TCR beta sequences at a false discovery rate of 0.05 in a later analysis. A later analysis found that most CMV-associated TCR beta chains appeared HLA-restricted, with HLA associations seemingly driven largely by CMV exposure. Linkage disequilibrium might explain the correlated functional status among segregating V segments, but an unknown experimental factor could not be ruled out. Cytomegalovirus status was reported to be diagnosed by the classifier with high specificity and sensitivity in both the original and validation cohorts. The earlier analysis of approximately 540 of the donors excluded over 15 rarely observed V segments, including chromosome 9 orphons, because counts were too low. In vitro tests confirmed that a few of the cytomegalovirus-associated TCR beta chains recognize cytomegalovirus antigens. Roughly uniform sequencing depth across donors was assumed in presence/absence analyses, although this assumption may not hold. According to a later analysis, TCR association rates differed among HLA loci, with DRB1 alleles showing the most associated TCRs and HLA-C alleles showing the fewest.

The cohort was made up of under 800 healthy bone marrow donors. All cohort members were sampled while nominally healthy, although unrecorded immune exposures were likely present. The donor tested CMV seronegative, placing the donor among the approximately 360 seronegative members of the cohort. Each donor provided a peripheral blood sample, and peripheral blood mononuclear cells were used for TCR beta sequencing. Genomic DNA extraction from the blood cell samples was performed with the Qiagen DNeasy Blood Extraction Kit. Concerning this clone: Its antigen is not yet known. Base qualities are not at hand, and no much larger clone is one base apart.

Source material: PBMCs. The clonotype was recovered from a woman aged 25 to 39 in good health and CMV-seronegative. The rearranged segments are TRBV5-1 and TRBJ2-1, with 8 bases aligning to TRBD2. The DNA reads TGCGCCAGCAGCTTGGGACTAGCGTTTGTCAATGAGCAGTTCTTC. This translates into CASSLGLAFVNEQFF.